Reported below is one T cell receptor beta chain. This clone was picked up one time. It lacks a known antigen. One base away there is no much larger clone; base qualities are not given. Counted from cysteine to phenylalanine, this CDR3 has 11 amino acids. Only CDR3 DNA remains: 33 bases, in frame from the first base. V and J are truncated by 4 bases and 5 bases respectively, leaving an intervening sequence of 5 bases. The CDR1 and CDR2 encoded by the germline V gene are SQVTM and ANQGSEA. Libraries came from the immunoSEQ multiplex PCR assay. In the paper's pipeline: A statistical classification framework was built for diagnosing cytomegalovirus status from the catalog of TCR beta chain sequences. In its TCRdb copy, this immuneACCESS table keeps in-frame sequences only and misses some clones. Where compared with another copy, unresolved V genes explain less than half of these, and the others have no known cause. The DNA was the basis for D and trimming; V, J and clone size are from that table. In this sample the table shows over 100,000 clones, approximately 91% of which occur a single time. The ten largest clones add up to roughly 2.1% of the sample.

The data originate from a study of cytomegalovirus exposure and HLA in healthy donors (dated by TCRdb to between 2016 and 2019). Background on the whole study: A later analysis indicated that the 120 validation repertoires were generated on the platform also employed for the approximately 700 repertoires of the first cohort. The study combined high-throughput TCR immunosequencing, statistical association of individual TCRs with disease status, and machine learning to predict cytomegalovirus infection status. The study aimed to test whether signatures of past pathogen exposure could be identified by cataloging public T cell receptors. In addition to the first cohort of around 670 subjects, a separate validation cohort of approximately 110 different subjects was used. The paper as a whole reports these results and caveats: A later analysis lacked HLA typing for the validation cohort, so it scored co-occurrence in that cohort across all 120 or so repertoires. A few of the identified cytomegalovirus-associated TCR beta chains were confirmed in vitro to be specific for cytomegalovirus antigens. Cytomegalovirus status was reported to be diagnosed by the classifier with high specificity and sensitivity in both the original and validation cohorts. In the study, some 160 TCR beta chains were listed as associated with cytomegalovirus. Subsequent analysis determined that TCRs grouped into clusters in the first cohort also showed a tendency toward co-occurrence across the 130 or so validation repertoires, and 85% to 95% of cluster scores exceeded 0. It was suggested by the authors that the approach could potentially be generalized to other disease states and immunological phenotypes. Most TCR sequences were seen in very few donors, while some public TCRs were found in many individuals.

Separate from the approximately 670-subject first cohort, the validation cohort of about 120 subjects was the group to which the donors belonged. This sequence was found in a woman aged 18-35 years in good health and CMV-seronegative. The sample was PBMCs. The V and J segments used are TRBV29-1 and TRBJ1-4; the D gene identity is not certain. The CDR3 has the sequence CSVARNEKLFF. The base sequence is TGCAGCGTTGCCAGGAATGAAAAACTGTTTTTT.